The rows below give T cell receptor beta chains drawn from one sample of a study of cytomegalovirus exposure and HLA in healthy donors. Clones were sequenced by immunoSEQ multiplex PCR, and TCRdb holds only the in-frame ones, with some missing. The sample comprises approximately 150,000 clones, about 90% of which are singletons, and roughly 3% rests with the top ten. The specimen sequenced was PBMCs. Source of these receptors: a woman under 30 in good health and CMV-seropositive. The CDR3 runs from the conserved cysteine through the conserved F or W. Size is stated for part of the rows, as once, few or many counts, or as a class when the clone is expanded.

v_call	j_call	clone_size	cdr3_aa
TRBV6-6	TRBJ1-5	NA	CASSYADRPHQPQHF
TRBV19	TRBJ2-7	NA	CASSSPGQTYEQYF
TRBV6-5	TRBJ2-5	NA	CASSPRRRGRLDQYF
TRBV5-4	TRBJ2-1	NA	CASSFGTSGSYNEQFF
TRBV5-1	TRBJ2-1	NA	CASSLVPGSYNEQFF
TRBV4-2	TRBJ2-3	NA	CASSQETTSGSLYTQYF
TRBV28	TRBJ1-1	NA	CASSSPRTGDTEAFF
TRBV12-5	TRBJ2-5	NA	CASGFSGGLQETQYF
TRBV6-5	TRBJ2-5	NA	CASTKEGRTWETQYF
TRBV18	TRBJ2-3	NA	CASSPGLAGSDTQYF
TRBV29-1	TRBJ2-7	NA	CSVRNYEQYF
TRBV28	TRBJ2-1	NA	CASSAPDFYNEQFF
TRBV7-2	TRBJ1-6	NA	CASSLVGNPNSPLHF
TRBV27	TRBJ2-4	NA	CASSLTGGNIQYF
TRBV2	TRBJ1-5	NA	CASSEGQGGRPQHF
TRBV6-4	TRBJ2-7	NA	CASRGMVAGDHEQYF
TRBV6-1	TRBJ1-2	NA	CASRDSTGAPGYTF
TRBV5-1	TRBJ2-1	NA	CASSLDSWNEQFF
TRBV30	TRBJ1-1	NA	CAWNRQEDTEAFF
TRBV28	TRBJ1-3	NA	CASVTGGSGNTIYF
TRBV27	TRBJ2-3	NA	CASSLGQPTPVDTQYF
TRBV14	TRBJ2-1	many	CASSSRGWQEFF
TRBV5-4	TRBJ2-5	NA	CASSFHTSHETQYF
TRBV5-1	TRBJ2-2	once	CASRTGSDTGELFF
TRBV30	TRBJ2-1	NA	CAWSVSGMGYNEQFF
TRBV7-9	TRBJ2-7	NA	CASSLRTSYEQYF
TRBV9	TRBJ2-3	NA	CASSPDGGSSTDTQYF
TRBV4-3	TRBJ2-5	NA	CASSQGGRTDHKGETQYF
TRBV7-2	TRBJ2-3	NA	CASRSRDRGGADTQYF
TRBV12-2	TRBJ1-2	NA	CASRFRQGSYGYTF
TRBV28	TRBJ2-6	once	CASSPPQLSVSGANVLTF
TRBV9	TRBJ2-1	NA	CASSVGLAGGRAGYNEQFF
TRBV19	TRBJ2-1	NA	CASSMSGASYNEQFF
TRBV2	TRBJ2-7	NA	CASSAQRGAAYEQYF
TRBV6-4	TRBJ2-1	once	CASSDGGLDSNEQFF
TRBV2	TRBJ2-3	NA	CASSDPGLAGGKRTDTQYF